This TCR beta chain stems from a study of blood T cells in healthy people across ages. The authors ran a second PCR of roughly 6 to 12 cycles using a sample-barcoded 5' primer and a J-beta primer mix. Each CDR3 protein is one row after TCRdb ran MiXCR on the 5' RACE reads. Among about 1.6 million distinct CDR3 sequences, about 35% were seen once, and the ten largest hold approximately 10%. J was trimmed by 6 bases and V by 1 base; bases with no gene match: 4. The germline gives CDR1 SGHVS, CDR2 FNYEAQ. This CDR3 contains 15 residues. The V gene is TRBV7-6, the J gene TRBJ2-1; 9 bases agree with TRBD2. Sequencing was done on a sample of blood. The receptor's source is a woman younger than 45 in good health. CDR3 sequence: CASSLDSGSSNEQFF. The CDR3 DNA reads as TGTGCCAGCAGCTTAGATAGCGGGAGTTCCAATGAGCAGTTCTTC.